The present TCR beta chain was sequenced within a study of OX40 agonist ivuxolimab in advanced cancers. Clones were sequenced by immunoSEQ multiplex PCR, and TCRdb holds only the in-frame ones, with some missing. The data show around 37,000 clones, 81% seen once. Patients who had autoimmune disease history or got systemic immunosuppression were left out. This CDR3 contains 14 residues. Trimming pared 3 bases from V and 4 bases from J, leaving 13 bases between. The germline gives CDR1 SGDLS, CDR2 YYNGEE. The clonotype comes from an adult with an advanced solid tumor such as melanoma, head and neck, liver or kidney cancer. Material: CD4+ or CD8+ T cells sorted from blood, obtained in a trial of the OX40 agonist ivuxolimab. The chain is built from TRBV9 and TRBJ2-5; no clear D. The CDR3 coding sequence is TGTGCCAGCAGCGATGGGAACTTGGTAGAGACCCAGTACTTC. It translates to CASSDGNLVETQYF.